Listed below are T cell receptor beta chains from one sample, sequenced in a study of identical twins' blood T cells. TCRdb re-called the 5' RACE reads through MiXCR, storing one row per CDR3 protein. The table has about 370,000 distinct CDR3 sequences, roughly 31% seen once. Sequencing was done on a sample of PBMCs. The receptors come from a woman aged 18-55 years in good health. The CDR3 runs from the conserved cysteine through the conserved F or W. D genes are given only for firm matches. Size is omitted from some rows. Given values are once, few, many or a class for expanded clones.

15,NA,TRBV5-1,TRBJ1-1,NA,CASIPDKGWNTEAFF,TGCGCCAGCATCCCAGATAAGGGGTGGAACACTGAAGCTTTCTTT
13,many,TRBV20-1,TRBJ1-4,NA,CSAPSRVDEKLFF,TGCAGTGCCCCGTCCCGGGTGGACGAAAAACTGTTTTTT
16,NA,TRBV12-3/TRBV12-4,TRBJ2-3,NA,CASSLWGGMSTDTQYF,TGTGCCAGCAGTTTATGGGGCGGAATGAGCACAGATACGCAGTATTTT
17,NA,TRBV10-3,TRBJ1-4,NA,CAISDPGQSGIGEKLFF,TGTGCCATCAGTGATCCAGGACAGTCCGGGATCGGTGAAAAACTGTTTTTT
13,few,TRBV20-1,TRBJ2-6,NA,CSAGDSGANVLTF,TGCAGTGCTGGGGATTCTGGGGCCAACGTCCTGACTTTC
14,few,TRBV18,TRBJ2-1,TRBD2,CASSPTSGVNEQFF,TGTGCCAGCTCACCCACTAGCGGTGTCAATGAGCAGTTCTTC
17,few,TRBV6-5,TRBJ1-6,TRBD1,CAGPEGQGESLDSPLHF,TGTGCCGGCCCGGAAGGACAGGGTGAGTCTTTGGATTCACCCCTCCACTTT
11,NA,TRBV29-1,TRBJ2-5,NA,CSVESEETQYF,TGCAGCGTTGAATCAGAGGAGACCCAGTACTTC
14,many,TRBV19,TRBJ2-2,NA,CASRLDGYTGELFF,TGTGCCAGTAGACTCGACGGATACACCGGGGAGCTGTTTTTT
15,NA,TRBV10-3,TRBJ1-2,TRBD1,CAARSTGTGVYGYTF,TGTGCCGCCCGTTCCACCGGGACAGGGGTCTATGGCTACACCTTC
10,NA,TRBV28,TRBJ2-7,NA,CSISFGEQYF,TGTTCCATCAGTTTCGGCGAGCAGTACTTC
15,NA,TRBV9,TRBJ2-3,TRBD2,CASSVAGGRGDTQYF,TGTGCCAGCAGCGTAGCTGGCGGGAGAGGAGATACGCAGTATTTT
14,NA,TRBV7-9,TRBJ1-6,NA,CASSLAISGSPLHF,TGTGCCAGCAGCTTAGCGATATCGGGATCACCCCTCCACTTT
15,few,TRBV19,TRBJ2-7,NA,CASSIYTDLGYEQYF,TGTGCCAGTAGTATATATACGGATCTGGGTTACGAGCAGTACTTC
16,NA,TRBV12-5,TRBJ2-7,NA,CASGGDRDRNPYEQYF,TGTGCTAGTGGTGGCGACCGGGACCGAAACCCCTACGAGCAGTACTTC
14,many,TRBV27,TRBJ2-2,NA,CASSLRAHTGELFF,TGTGCCAGCAGTTTACGGGCGCACACCGGGGAGCTGTTTTTT
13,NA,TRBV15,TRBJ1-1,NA,CATSRETVPEAFF,TGTGCCACCAGCAGGGAAACAGTGCCTGAAGCTTTCTTT
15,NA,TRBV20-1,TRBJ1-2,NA,CSASGQIDLGKSYTF,TGCAGTGCTTCCGGACAGATTGACCTGGGAAAAAGCTACACCTTC
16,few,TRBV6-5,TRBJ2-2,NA,CASSYSVQFNTGELFF,TGTGCCAGCAGTTACTCGGTCCAGTTTAACACCGGGGAGCTGTTTTTT
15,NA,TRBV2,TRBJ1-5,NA,CASSAEAGRNQPQHF,TGTGCCAGCAGTGCCGAAGCCGGTCGCAATCAGCCCCAGCATTTT
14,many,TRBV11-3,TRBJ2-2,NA,CASSLGENTGELFF,TGTGCCAGCAGCTTAGGGGAGAACACCGGGGAGCTGTTTTTT
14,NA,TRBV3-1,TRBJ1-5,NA,CASSPDMSNQPQHF,TGTGCCAGCAGCCCCGACATGAGCAATCAGCCCCAGCATTTT
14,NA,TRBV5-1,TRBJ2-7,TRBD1,CASSPDRPLKEQYF,TGCGCCAGCAGCCCGGACAGGCCACTTAAAGAGCAGTACTTC
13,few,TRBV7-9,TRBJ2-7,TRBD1,CASSDRDPYEQYF,TGTGCCAGCAGCGACAGGGACCCCTACGAGCAGTACTTC
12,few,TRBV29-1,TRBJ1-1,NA,CSVELLRIEAFF,TGCAGCGTTGAATTACTCCGGATTGAAGCTTTCTTT
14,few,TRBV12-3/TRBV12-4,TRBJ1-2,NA,CASSFIGGNYGYTF,TGTGCCAGCAGTTTCATCGGGGGCAACTATGGCTACACCTTC
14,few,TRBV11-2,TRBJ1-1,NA,CASSLRGSGTEAFF,TGTGCCAGCAGCTTAAGGGGGTCAGGGACTGAAGCTTTCTTT
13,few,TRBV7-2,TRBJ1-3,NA,CASGPYPLDTIYF,TGTGCCAGCGGACCCTACCCACTGGACACCATATATTTT
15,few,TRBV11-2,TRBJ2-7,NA,CASSYTALNSYEQYF,TGTGCCAGCAGCTACACAGCGCTAAACTCCTACGAGCAGTACTTC
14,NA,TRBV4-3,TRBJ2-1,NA,CASVPGLQHNEQFF,TGCGCCAGCGTCCCAGGACTGCAGCACAATGAGCAGTTCTTC
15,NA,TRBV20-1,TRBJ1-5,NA,CSARDKGGYYQPQHF,TGCAGTGCTAGAGATAAGGGGGGTTATTATCAGCCCCAGCATTTT
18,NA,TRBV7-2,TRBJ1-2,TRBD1,CASSSIPGQGTARGGYTF,TGTGCCAGCAGCTCCATTCCGGGACAGGGAACCGCGCGGGGAGGCTACACCTTC
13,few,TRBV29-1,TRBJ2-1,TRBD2,CSVVAAGDNEQFF,TGCAGCGTTGTGGCAGCGGGAGACAATGAGCAGTTCTTC
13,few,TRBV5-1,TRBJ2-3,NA,CASSLGEADTQYF,TGCGCCAGCAGCTTGGGGGAGGCGGATACGCAGTATTTT
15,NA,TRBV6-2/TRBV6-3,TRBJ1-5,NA,CASTSVSPRSQPQHF,TGTGCCAGCACCTCGGTGAGCCCTCGCAGTCAGCCCCAGCATTTT
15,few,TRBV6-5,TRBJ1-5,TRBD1,CASSYSGQGRQPQHF,TGTGCCAGCAGTTACTCGGGACAGGGACGACAGCCCCAGCATTTT
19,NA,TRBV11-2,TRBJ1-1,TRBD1,CASSRDKIRQGLLNTEAFF,TGTGCCAGCAGCCGGGACAAGATCCGACAGGGGCTCTTGAACACTGAAGCTTTCTTT
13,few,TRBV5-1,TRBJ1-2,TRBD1,CASSEQGSDGYTF,TGCGCCAGCAGCGAACAGGGGTCGGATGGCTACACCTTC
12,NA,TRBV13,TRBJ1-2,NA,CASSSRTYGYTF,TGTGCCAGCAGCAGCAGGACCTATGGCTACACCTTC
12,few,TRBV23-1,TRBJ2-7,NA,CASEGYSYEQYF,TGCGCCAGCGAGGGTTATAGCTACGAGCAGTACTTC